This T cell receptor beta chain was sequenced during a study of T cell changes during pregnancy in multiple sclerosis. Profiling relied on immunoSEQ multiplex PCR, and the TCRdb table lists in-frame clones only, not all of them. Among about 47,000 clones listed, 80% to 95% were seen once. The CDR3 is 16 residues long. The germline V and J ends were trimmed by 5 bases and 2 bases, with 19 bases remaining between them. Germline V gives CDR1 LNHDA, CDR2 SQIVND (reference sequence). The chain couples TRBV19 to TRBJ2-7; D is perhaps TRBD2 (5 bases). The clonotype comes from a female donor with multiple sclerosis, enrolled in a pregnancy study. The source was peripheral blood, collected in the third trimester of pregnancy. The CDR3 DNA follows: TGTGCCAGTAGTCCCCTCGCGGGCGAAATGACCTACGAGCAGTACTTC. Amino acid sequence: CASSPLAGEMTYEQYF.